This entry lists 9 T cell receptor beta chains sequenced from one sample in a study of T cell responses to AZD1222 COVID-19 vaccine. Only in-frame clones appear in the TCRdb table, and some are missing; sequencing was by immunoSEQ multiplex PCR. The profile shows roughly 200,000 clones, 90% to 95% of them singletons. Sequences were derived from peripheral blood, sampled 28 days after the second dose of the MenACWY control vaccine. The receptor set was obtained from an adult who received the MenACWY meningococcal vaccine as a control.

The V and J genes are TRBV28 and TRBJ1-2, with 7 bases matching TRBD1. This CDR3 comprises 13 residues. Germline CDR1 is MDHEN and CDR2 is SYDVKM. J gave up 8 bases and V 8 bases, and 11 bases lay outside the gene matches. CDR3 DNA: TGTGCCAGCGGAACATCAGGGGGGGGAGGCTACACCTTC. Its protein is CASGTSGGGGYTF.

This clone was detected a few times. This CDR3 reads CASSLREYAFF. The CDR3, as DNA: TGTGCCAGCAGCTTAAGGGAGTATGCTTTCTTT. V is TRBV7-9 and J is TRBJ1-1; D call uncertain. Trimming removed 2 bases at V and 11 bases at J, with 9 bases between. This CDR3 comprises 11 residues. Looked up from germline, CDR1 is SEHNR and CDR2 is FQNEAQ (reference sequence).

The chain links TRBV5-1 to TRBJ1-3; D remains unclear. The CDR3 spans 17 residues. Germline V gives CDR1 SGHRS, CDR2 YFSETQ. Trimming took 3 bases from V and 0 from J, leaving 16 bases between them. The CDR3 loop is CASSSGRTYSSGNTIYF. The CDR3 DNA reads TGCGCCAGCAGCTCTGGCAGGACTTACTCCTCTGGAAACACCATATATTTT.

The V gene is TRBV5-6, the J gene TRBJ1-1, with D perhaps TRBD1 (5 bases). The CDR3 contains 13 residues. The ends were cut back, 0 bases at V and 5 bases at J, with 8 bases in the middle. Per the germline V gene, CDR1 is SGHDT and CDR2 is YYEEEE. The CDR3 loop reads CASSLAWGTEAFF. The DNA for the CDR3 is TGTGCCAGCAGCTTGGCGTGGGGGACTGAAGCTTTCTTT. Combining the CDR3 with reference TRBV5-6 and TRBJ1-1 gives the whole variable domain DAGVTQSPTHLIKTRGQQVTLRCSPKSGHDTVSWYQQALGQGPQFIFQYYEEEERQRGNFPDRFSGHQFPNYSSELNVNALLLGDSALYLCASSLAWGTEAFFGQGTRLTVV.

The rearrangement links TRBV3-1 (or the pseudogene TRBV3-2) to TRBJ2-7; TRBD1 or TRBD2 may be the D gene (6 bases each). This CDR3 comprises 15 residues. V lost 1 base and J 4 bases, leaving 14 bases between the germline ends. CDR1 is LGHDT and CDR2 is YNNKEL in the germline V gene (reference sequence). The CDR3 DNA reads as TGTGCCAGCAGCCAAGCCGGGGGCCCTCTTTACGAGCAGTACTTC. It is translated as CASSQAGGPLYEQYF.

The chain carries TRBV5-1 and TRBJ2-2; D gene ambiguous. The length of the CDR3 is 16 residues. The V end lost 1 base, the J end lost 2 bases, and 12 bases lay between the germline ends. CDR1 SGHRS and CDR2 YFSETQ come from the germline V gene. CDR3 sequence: CASSLFWGINTGELFF. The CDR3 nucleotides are TGCGCCAGCAGCTTGTTTTGGGGAATCAACACCGGGGAGCTGTTTTTT.

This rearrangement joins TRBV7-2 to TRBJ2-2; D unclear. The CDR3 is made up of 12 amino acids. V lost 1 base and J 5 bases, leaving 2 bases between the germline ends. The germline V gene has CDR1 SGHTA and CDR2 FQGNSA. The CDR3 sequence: CASSLETGELFF. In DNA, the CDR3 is TGTGCCAGCAGCTTAGAAACCGGGGAGCTGTTTTTT.

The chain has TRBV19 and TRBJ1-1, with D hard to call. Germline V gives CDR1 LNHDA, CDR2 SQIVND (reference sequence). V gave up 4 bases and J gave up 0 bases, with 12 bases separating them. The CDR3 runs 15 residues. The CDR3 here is CASSKPAGVNTEAFF. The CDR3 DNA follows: TGTGCCAGTAGTAAGCCCGCCGGGGTGAACACTGAAGCTTTCTTT. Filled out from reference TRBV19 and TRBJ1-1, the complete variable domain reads DGGITQSPKYLFRKEGQNVTLSCEQNLNHDAMYWYRQDPGQGLRLIYYSQIVNDFQKGDIAEGYSVSREKKESFPLTVTSAQKNPTAFYLCASSKPAGVNTEAFFGQGTRLTVV.

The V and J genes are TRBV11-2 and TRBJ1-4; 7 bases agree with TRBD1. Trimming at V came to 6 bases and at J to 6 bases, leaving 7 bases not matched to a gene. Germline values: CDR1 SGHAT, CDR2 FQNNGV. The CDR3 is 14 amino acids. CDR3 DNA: TGTGCCAGCAGTCTGGGACAGCATGATGAAAAACTGTTTTTT. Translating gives CASSLGQHDEKLFF.